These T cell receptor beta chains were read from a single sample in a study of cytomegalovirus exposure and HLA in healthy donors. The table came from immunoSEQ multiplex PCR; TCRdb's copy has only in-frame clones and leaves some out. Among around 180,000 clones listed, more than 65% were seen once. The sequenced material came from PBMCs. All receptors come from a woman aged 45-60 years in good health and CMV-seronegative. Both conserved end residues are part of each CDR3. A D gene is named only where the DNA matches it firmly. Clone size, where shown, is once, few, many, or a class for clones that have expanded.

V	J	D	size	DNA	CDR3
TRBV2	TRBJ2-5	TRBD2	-	TGTGCCAGCAGCCTTAGCGGGAGCGGGGAAGAGACCCAGTACTTC	CASSLSGSGEETQYF
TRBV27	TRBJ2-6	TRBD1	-	TGTGCCAGCAGATGGACAGGGGGGGACTCTGGGGCCAACGTCCTGACTTTC	CASRWTGGDSGANVLTF
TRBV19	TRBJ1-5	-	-	TGTGCCAGTAGTATAGGGGGGGGAGCTAATCAGCCCCAGCATTTT	CASSIGGGANQPQHF
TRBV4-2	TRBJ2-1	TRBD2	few	TGTGCCAGCAGCCGGAGCGGACTAGCGGGCTACAATGAGCAGTTCTTC	CASSRSGLAGYNEQFF
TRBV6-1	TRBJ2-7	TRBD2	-	TGTGCCAGCAGTGAAGGGACTAGCGGGATCTACGAGCAGTACTTC	CASSEGTSGIYEQYF
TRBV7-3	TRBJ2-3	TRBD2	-	TGTGCCAGCAGCTTAGGGCGGGGGGGCACGAATACGCAGTATTTT	CASSLGRGGTNTQYF
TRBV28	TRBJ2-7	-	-	TGTGCCAGCAGCCTGGTCGGAGGCAACGAGCAGTACTTC	CASSLVGGNEQYF
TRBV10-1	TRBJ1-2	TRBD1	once	TGCGCCAGCAGTGAGCTGGACAGGGGGCACGTGGGCTACACCTTC	CASSELDRGHVGYTF
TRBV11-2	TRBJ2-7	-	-	TGTGCCAGCAGCCCCGACTTGTACTACGAGCAGTACTTC	CASSPDLYYEQYF
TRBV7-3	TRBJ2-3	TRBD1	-	TGTGCCAGCAGCTCGGACAGGGAAGATACGCAGTATTTT	CASSSDREDTQYF
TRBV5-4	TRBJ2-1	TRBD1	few	TGTGCCAGCAGCTTATCGGACAGGGCAAATGAGCAGTTCTTC	CASSLSDRANEQFF
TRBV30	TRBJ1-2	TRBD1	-	TGTGCCTGGAGTCCGGGACAGGGTAGGGATGGCTACACCTTC	CAWSPGQGRDGYTF
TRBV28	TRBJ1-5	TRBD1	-	TGTGCCTCATCCGAATTGACAGGGGGTAATCAGCCCCAGCATTTT	CASSELTGGNQPQHF
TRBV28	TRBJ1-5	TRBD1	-	TGTGCCAGCAGTTCGACAGGGTACAATCAGCCCCAGCATTTT	CASSSTGYNQPQHF
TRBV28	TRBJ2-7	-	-	TGTGCCAGCCTGCAGGGTGCCCACGAGCAGTACTTC	CASLQGAHEQYF
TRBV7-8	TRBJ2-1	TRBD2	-	TGTGCCAGCAGTTCGGCCCGAACTAGCGGGAGGGGAGGAAATGAGCAGTTCTTC	CASSSARTSGRGGNEQFF
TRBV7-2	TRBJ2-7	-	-	TGTGCCAGCAGCTTAGTTGGCAGCTCCTACGAGCAGTACTTC	CASSLVGSSYEQYF
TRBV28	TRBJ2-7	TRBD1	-	TGTGCCAGCAGCGCAGGGGGTGTTGGAGCGGCGTACGAGCAGTACTTC	CASSAGGVGAAYEQYF
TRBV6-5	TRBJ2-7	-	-	TGTGCCAGCAGTCGACTACACAGCTCCTACGAGCAGTACTTC	CASSRLHSSYEQYF
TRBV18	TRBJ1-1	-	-	TGTGCCAGCTCACGCGGGGCCACTGAAGCTTTCTTT	CASSRGATEAFF